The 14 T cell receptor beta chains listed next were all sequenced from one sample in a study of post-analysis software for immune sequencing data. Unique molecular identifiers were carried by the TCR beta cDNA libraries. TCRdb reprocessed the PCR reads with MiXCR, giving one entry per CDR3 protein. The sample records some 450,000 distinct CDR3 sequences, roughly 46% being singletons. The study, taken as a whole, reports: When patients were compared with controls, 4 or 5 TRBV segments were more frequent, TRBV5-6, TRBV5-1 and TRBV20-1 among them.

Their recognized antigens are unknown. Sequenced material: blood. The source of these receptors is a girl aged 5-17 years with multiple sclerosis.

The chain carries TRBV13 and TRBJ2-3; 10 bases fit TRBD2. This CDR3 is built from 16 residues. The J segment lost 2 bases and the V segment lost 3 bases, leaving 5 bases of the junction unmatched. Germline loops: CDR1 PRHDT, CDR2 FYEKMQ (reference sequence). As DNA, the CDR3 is TGTGCCAGCAGCTTTCTAGCGGGGGTTATCACAGATACGCAGTATTTT. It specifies CASSFLAGVITDTQYF.

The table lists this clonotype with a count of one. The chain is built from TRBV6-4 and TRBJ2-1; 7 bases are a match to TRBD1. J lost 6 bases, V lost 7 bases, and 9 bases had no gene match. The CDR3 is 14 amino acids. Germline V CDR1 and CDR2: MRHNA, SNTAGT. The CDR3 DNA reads TGTGCCAGCACACGGGACAGCGCCTTCAATGAGCAGTTCTTC. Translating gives CASTRDSAFNEQFF.

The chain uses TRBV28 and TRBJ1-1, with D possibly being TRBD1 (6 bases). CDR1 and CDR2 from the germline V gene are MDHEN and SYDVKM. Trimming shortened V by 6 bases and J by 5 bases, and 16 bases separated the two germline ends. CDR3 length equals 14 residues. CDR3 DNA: TGTGCCAGCAGGTATCTACAGGGTGATACTGAAGCTTTCTTT. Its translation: CASRYLQGDTEAFF.

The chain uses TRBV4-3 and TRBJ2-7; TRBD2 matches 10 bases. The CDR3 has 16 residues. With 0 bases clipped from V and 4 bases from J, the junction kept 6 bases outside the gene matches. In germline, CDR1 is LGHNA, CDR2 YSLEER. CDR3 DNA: TGCGCCAGCAGCCAAGAGACCGGGACTAGCGCGTACGAGCAGTACTTC. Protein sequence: CASSQETGTSAYEQYF.

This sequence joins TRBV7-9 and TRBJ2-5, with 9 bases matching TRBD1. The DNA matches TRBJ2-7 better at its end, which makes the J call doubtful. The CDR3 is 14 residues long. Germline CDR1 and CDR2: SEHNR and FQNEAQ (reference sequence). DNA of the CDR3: TGTGCCAGCAGCCCGGACAGGACAGGGGACGAGCAGTACTTC. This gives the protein CASSPDRTGDEQYF.

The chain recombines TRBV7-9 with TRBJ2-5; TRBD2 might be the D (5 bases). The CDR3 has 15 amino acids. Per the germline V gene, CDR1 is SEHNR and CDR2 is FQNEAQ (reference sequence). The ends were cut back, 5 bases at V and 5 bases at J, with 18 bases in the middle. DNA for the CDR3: TGTGCCAGCAGCCCTACCTGGAGGCCATGGGAGACCCAGTACTTC. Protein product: CASSPTWRPWETQYF.

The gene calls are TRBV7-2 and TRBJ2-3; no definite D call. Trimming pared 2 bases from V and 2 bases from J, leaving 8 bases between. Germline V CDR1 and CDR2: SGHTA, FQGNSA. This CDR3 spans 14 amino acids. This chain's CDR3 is CASSLRAATDTQYF. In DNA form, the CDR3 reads TGTGCCAGCAGCTTACGGGCAGCCACAGATACGCAGTATTTT.

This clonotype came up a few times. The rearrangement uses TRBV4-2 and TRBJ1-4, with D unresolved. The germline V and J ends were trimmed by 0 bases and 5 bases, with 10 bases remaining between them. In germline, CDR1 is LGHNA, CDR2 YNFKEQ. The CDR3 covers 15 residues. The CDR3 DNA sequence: TGTGCCAGCAGCCAAGAAGAGACGGAGAATGAAAAACTGTTTTTT. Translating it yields CASSQEETENEKLFF.

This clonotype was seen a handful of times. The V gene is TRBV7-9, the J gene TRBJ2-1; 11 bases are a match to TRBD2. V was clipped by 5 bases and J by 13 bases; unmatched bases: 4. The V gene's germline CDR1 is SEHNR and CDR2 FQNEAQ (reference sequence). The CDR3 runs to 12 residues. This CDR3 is CASSPGTSGQFF. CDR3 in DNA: TGTGCCAGCAGCCCGGGGACTAGCGGACAGTTCTTC.

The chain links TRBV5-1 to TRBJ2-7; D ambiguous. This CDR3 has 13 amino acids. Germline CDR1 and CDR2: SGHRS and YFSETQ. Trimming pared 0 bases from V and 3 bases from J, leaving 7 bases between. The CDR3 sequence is CASSLEYSYEQYF. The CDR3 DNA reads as TGCGCCAGCAGCTTGGAGTACAGCTACGAGCAGTACTTC. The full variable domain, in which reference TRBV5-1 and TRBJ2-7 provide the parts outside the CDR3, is KAGVTQTPRYLIKTRGQQVTLSCSPISGHRSVSWYQQTPGQGLQFLFEYFSETQRNKGNFPGRFSGRQFSNSRSEMNVSTLELGDSALYLCASSLEYSYEQYFGPGTRLTVT.

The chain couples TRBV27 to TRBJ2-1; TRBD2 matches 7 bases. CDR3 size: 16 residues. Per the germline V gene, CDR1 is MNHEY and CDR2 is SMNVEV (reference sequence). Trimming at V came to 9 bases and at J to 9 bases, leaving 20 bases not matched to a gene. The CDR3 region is CASTLFVGGSFGEQFF. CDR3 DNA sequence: TGTGCCAGTACACTGTTTGTCGGCGGGAGTTTTGGTGAGCAGTTCTTC.

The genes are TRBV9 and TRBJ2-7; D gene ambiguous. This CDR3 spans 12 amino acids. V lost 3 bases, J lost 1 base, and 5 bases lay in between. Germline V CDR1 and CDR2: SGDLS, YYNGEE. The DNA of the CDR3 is TGTGCCAGCAGCGGTCTATCCTACGAGCAGTACTTC. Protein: CASSGLSYEQYF.

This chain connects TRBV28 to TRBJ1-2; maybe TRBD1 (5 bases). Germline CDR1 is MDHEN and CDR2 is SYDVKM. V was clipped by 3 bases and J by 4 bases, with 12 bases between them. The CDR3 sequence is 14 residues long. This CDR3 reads CASSLGGSSYGYTF. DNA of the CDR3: TGTGCCAGCAGTTTGGGGGGTTCAAGCTATGGCTACACCTTC.

CDR3 sequence: CASSPTSGRGYEQYF. The CDR3, as DNA: TGTGCCAGCAGTCCGACTAGCGGGAGAGGTTACGAGCAGTACTTC. The chain has TRBV12-3 or TRBV12-4 and TRBJ2-7; 12 bases are a match to TRBD2. V was pared by 5 bases and J by 4 bases, with 6 bases of the junction left unmatched. The length of the CDR3 is 15 residues.